A single T cell receptor (beta chain) is shown here with its context. Its antigen is still unknown. No base-level quality is on record; no much larger clone is a single base apart. These data belong to a study of CD8+CD57+ T cells in acquired aplastic anemia (dated 2018 in TCRdb). Some background on the complete study: DNA extracted from sorted CD4+ and CD8+ cells had a mean of about 3.2 ug, with a range of roughly 0.17 to 30 ug. Beyond this particular receptor, the publication reports: Around 30 CD8+ CDR3 sequences were shared between patients and controls but appeared highly expressed in patients and within their immunodominant clones. No significant difference in CD8+ Simpson's diversity was found between patients and healthy controls (P=0.060).

The study deep-sequenced TCR repertoires of sorted CD4+ and CD8+ blood T cells from severe aplastic anemia patients and healthy subjects. Ficoll-Paque density gradient centrifugation was used to isolate peripheral blood mononuclear cells. Before DNA extraction, CD4+ and CD8+ T cells were sorted with FACS or magnetic beads. The CDR3, from cysteine to phenylalanine, totals 16 residues. The retained sequence is limited to the CDR3, 48 bases, with the frame set at the first base. The germline V gene gives CDR1 as MNHEY and CDR2 as SVGEGT. Ends trimmed: V by 7 bases, J by 2 bases; bases unmatched to a gene: 10. Profiling of TCR beta VDJ combinations and CDR3 sequences used genomic DNA as the template. An Illumina HiSeq 2000 was the platform used for TCR repertoire sequencing. Turning to the authors' computational methods: TRBV/TRBJ rearrangement plots, CDR3 size and DJ length profiles, and Simpson's diversity index were used to evaluate the repertoires. The most abundant DNA sequence in the deep sequencing data was defined as the immunodominant clone. CDR3 amino acid sequences were checked for sharing across subjects and were also compared against the VDJdb database and published repertoires. The public reads were run again by TCRdb, first through fastp at Q25 and then through MiXCR, and only productive beta chains were kept. Identical CDR3 proteins give one entry, which carries the most common genes and DNA. The V and J calls were not made by the authors but by TCRdb's processing. The sample yields more than 250,000 distinct CDR3 sequences; 56% were counted once. The ten most abundant clones make up roughly 8% of the sample.

The V and J genes are TRBV6-2 or TRBV6-3 and TRBJ2-3; 9 central bases correspond to TRBD1. Sample: sorted CD4+, CD8+, or CD8+CD57+ T cells (not recorded which) from PBMCs. The source of this sequence is a human donor with severe aplastic anemia or a healthy control (not recorded which). This receptor has the CDR3 CASTPGQGRFTDTQYF. The DNA reads as follows: TGTGCCAGCACGCCGGGACAGGGAAGATTCACAGATACGCAGTATTTT.